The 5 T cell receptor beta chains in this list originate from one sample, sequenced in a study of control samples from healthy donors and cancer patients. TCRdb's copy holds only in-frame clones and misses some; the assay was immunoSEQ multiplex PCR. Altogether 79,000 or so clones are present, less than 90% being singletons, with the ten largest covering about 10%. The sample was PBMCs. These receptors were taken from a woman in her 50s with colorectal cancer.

The chain's CDR3 is CASSQDWGHSYGYTF. CDR3 nucleotides: TGCGCCAGCAGCCAAGATTGGGGACACTCTTATGGCTACACCTTC. This chain connects TRBV4-3 to TRBJ1-2; a weak D match, TRBD1 (6 bases). CDR1 is LGHNA and CDR2 is YSLEER in the germline V gene. CDR3 size: 15 residues. V dropped 0 bases and J dropped 5 bases, with 13 bases sitting between them.

CDR3 coding DNA: TGTGCCAGCAGCTTAATGCTTGACACTGAAGCTTTCTTT. As protein: CASSLMLDTEAFF. This chain joins TRBV7-2 and TRBJ1-1, with unresolved D. The CDR3 is made up of 13 amino acids. V lost 2 bases and J 3 bases, leaving 7 bases between the germline ends. CDR1 and CDR2 (germline): SGHTA, FQGNSA.

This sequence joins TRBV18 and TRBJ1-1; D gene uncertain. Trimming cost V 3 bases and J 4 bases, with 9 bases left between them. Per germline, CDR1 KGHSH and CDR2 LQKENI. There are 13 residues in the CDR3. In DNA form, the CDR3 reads TGTGCCAGCTCACCTTCTCACTCCACTGAAGCTTTCTTT. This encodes CASSPSHSTEAFF.

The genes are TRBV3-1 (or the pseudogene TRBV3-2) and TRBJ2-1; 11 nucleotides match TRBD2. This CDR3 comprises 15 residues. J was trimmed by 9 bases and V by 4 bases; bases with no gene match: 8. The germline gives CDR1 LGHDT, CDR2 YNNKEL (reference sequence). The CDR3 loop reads CASSRLAGSGGEQFF. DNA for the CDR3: TGTGCCAGCAGCCGACTAGCGGGGTCTGGTGGTGAGCAGTTCTTC.

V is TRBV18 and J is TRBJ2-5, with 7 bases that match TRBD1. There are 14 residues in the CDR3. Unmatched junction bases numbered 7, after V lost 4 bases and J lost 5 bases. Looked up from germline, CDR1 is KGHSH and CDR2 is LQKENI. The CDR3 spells CASSLTTGTETQYF. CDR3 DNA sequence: TGTGCCAGCTCACTTACGACAGGGACGGAGACCCAGTACTTC.